The 20 T cell receptor beta chains below all came from one sample that was sequenced in a study of T cell changes during pregnancy in multiple sclerosis. Sequencing was performed with immunoSEQ multiplex PCR; in TCRdb, only in-frame clones are kept and a portion is missing. This sample has fewer than 40,000 clones, with more than 75% found just once. Sequenced material: CD4+ T cells from peripheral blood mononuclear cells, taken in the second trimester of pregnancy. These receptors originate from a female donor in good health, enrolled as a control in a pregnancy study.

The rearrangement links TRBV29-1 to TRBJ2-3, with D maybe TRBD2 (7 bases). Germline V gene sequence: CDR1 SQVTM, CDR2 ANQGSEA. The CDR3 spans 15 residues. V lost 4 bases, J lost 4 bases, and 18 bases lay in between. CDR3 sequence: CSVVGGAKGADTQYF. The CDR3 region has the DNA TGCAGCGTTGTAGGGGGGGCTAAAGGGGCAGATACGCAGTATTTT.

The V gene is TRBV5-4, the J gene TRBJ2-1, with 11 bases lining up with TRBD2. The germline V gene encodes CDR1 SGHNT and CDR2 YYREEE (reference sequence). The ends lost 2 bases at V and 7 bases at J; junction bases unmatched: 5. There are 15 residues in the CDR3. CDR3 DNA: TGTGCCAGCAGCTTTTTTAGCGGGGGGGGTAATGAGCAGTTCTTC. It translates to CASSFFSGGGNEQFF.

V gene TRBV7-9 combines with J gene TRBJ2-3; weak D call: TRBD2 (6 bases). Trimming removed 4 bases at V and 6 bases at J, with 14 bases between. Germline values: CDR1 SEHNR, CDR2 FQNEAQ (reference sequence). The CDR3 extends over 14 amino acids. The CDR3 reads CASSSEGRGDTQYF. In DNA, the CDR3 is TGTGCCAGCAGCTCGGAAGGACGGGGGGATACGCAGTATTTT.

J is TRBJ2-7 and V is TRBV9; TRBD2 aligns across 8 bases. V dropped 0 bases and J dropped 0; count of bases not matched to a gene: 5. This CDR3 comprises 16 residues. Germline CDR1 SGDLS, CDR2 YYNGEE. In nucleotides, the CDR3 is TGTGCCAGCAGCGTAGAAATAGCGGGGAGCTCCTACGAGCAGTACTTC. As protein: CASSVEIAGSSYEQYF. Filled out from reference TRBV9 and TRBJ2-7, the complete variable domain reads DSGVTQTPKHLITATGQRVTLRCSPRSGDLSVYWYQQSLDQGLQFLIQYYNGEERAKGNILERFSAQQFPDLHSELNLSSLELGDSALYFCASSVEIAGSSYEQYFGPGTRLTVT.

The chain carries TRBV2 and TRBJ1-1; D is unresolved. CDR3 length: 13 residues. Trimming shortened V by 4 bases and J by 3 bases, and 9 bases separated the two germline ends. Germline V gene lookup returns CDR1 SNHLY and CDR2 FYNNEI. DNA for the CDR3: TGTGCCAGCAGTGTTAAGGGAGACACTGAAGCTTTCTTT. Its translation: CASSVKGDTEAFF.

About this clone itself: Germline is not matched at one junction end, which may reflect a read error. V is TRBV7-9 and J is TRBJ1-4; 8 bases fit TRBD1. The germline V gene encodes CDR1 SEHNR and CDR2 FQNEAQ (reference sequence). The CDR3 contains 14 residues. The CDR3 loop reads CVSSQTGGGEKLFF. The CDR3 region has the DNA TGTGTCAGCAGCCAAACAGGGGGAGGAGAAAAACTGTTTTTT.

This rearrangement joins TRBV11-2 to TRBJ2-1, with TRBD2 matching over 16 bases. This CDR3 is built from 15 residues. Germline loops: CDR1 SGHAT, CDR2 FQNNGV. The V segment lost 4 bases and the J segment 7 bases; nucleotides outside the gene matches: 1. CDR3: CASSSGLAGGNEQFF. The CDR3 coding sequence is TGTGCCAGCAGCTCGGGACTAGCGGGGGGGAATGAGCAGTTCTTC.

The chain is built from TRBV20-1 and TRBJ1-2; no reliable D call. The CDR3 is made up of 11 amino acids. Germline V gene sequence: CDR1 DFQATT, CDR2 SNEGSKA (reference sequence). The CDR3: CLTRETVRHTF. CDR3 coding DNA: TGCCTAACGAGGGAAACGGTTCGGCACACCTTC.

This rearrangement joins TRBV20-1 to TRBJ2-5; possibly TRBD2 for D (6 bases). Per the germline V gene, CDR1 is DFQATT and CDR2 is SNEGSKA (reference sequence). V was pared by 5 bases and J by 4 bases, with 8 bases between. The CDR3 length is 11 residues. CDR3 amino acids: CSAVRGETQYF. Written as DNA, the CDR3 is TGCAGTGCTGTGCGGGGAGAGACCCAGTACTTC.

This chain connects TRBV19 to TRBJ1-5; D ambiguous. Germline CDR1 LNHDA, CDR2 SQIVND (reference sequence). The CDR3 is made up of 13 amino acids. Trimming cost V 4 bases and J 7 bases, with 11 bases left between them. CDR3 protein: CASSTNTIQPQHF. The CDR3 nucleotides read TGTGCCAGTAGTACTAACACTATCCAGCCCCAGCATTTT.

The chain recombines TRBV6-5 with TRBJ2-4; tentatively, D is TRBD1 (5 bases). The CDR3 is 14 amino acids. V lost 0 bases to trimming and J lost 11 bases, with 14 bases between them. Per the germline V gene, CDR1 is MNHEY and CDR2 is SVGAGI. The CDR3 sequence is CASSYSGQGTVQYF. CDR3 nucleotides: TGTGCCAGCAGTTACTCGGGGCAGGGTACAGTTCAGTACTTC.

The V and J genes are TRBV7-2 and TRBJ1-1; 10 nucleotides align to TRBD1. V was clipped by 5 bases and J by 6 bases; unmatched bases: 9. Per germline, CDR1 SGHTA and CDR2 FQGNSA. This CDR3 region has 15 residues. CDR3 in amino acids: CASSPRTGGQAEAFF. CDR3 bases: TGTGCCAGCAGCCCCCGGACAGGGGGGCAGGCTGAAGCTTTCTTT.

This clone was recorded only once. V gene TRBV2 combines with J gene TRBJ2-3; 10 bases map to TRBD2. Germline trimming cut 11 bases from V and 0 bases from J; bases unmatched to any gene: 5. The V gene's germline CDR1 is SNHLY and CDR2 FYNNEI. CDR3 length: 14 residues. The CDR3 sequence: CAFGLAASTDTQYF. CDR3 DNA sequence: TGTGCCTTTGGACTAGCGGCCAGCACAGATACGCAGTATTTT.

This chain links TRBV27 with TRBJ2-1, with TRBD1 matching 7 bases. Per germline, CDR1 MNHEY and CDR2 SMNVEV (reference sequence). The CDR3 runs to 16 residues. With 6 bases clipped from V and 2 bases from J, the junction kept 10 bases outside the gene matches. The CDR3 bases are TGTGCCAGCAGCCATGGGGGTCAGGGGGCCTACAATGAGCAGTTCTTC. This translates into CASSHGGQGAYNEQFF.

J is TRBJ2-3 and V is TRBV18; TRBD2 matches at 9 bases. The germline CDR1 and CDR2 sequences are KGHSH and LQKENI. V trimming: 3 bases; J trimming: 2 bases; junction bases outside the gene matches: 6. This CDR3 is 16 amino acids long. The CDR3 DNA reads TGTGCCAGCTCACCGCCGGGACTAGCAAACACAGATACGCAGTATTTT. This codes for CASSPPGLANTDTQYF.

This chain joins TRBV4-2 and TRBJ2-1; 10 positions match TRBD2. With V trimmed by 5 bases and J by 7 bases, 11 bases remained unmatched. From germline, CDR1 is LGHNA and CDR2 YNFKEQ. The length of the CDR3 is 16 residues. CDR3 sequence: CASSTLAGVAANEQFF. CDR3 bases: TGTGCCAGCAGCACTCTAGCGGGGGTGGCCGCGAATGAGCAGTTCTTC.

The V gene is TRBV19, the J gene TRBJ2-3; D is perhaps TRBD1 (5 bases). Germline V gene lookup returns CDR1 LNHDA and CDR2 SQIVND (reference sequence). The CDR3 has 14 amino acids. V dropped 7 bases and J dropped 5 bases, with 16 bases sitting between them. The CDR3 sequence is CASKGPKLGDTQYF. For the CDR3, the DNA is TGTGCCAGTAAGGGGCCTAAGCTTGGAGATACGCAGTATTTT. Using reference TRBV19 and TRBJ2-3 for the parts outside the CDR3, the full variable domain is DGGITQSPKYLFRKEGQNVTLSCEQNLNHDAMYWYRQDPGQGLRLIYYSQIVNDFQKGDIAEGYSVSREKKESFPLTVTSAQKNPTAFYLCASKGPKLGDTQYFGPGTRLTVL.

The V and J genes are TRBV10-3 and TRBJ1-2; 7 nucleotides align to TRBD1. CDR1 ENHRY and CDR2 SYGVKD come from the germline V gene. V trimming: 0 bases; J trimming: 5 bases; junction bases outside the gene matches: 3. The CDR3 runs 14 residues. CDR3 coding DNA: TGTGCCATCAGTGAGTCCGGACAGGATTATGGCTACACCTTC. Its translation is CAISESGQDYGYTF.

This clone was detected a few times. The V call is TRBV10-3, the J call TRBJ1-1; 7 bases are a match to TRBD1. Trimming at V came to 5 bases and at J to 5 bases, leaving 5 bases not matched to a gene. The CDR3 covers 13 residues. Germline values: CDR1 ENHRY, CDR2 SYGVKD. The CDR3 coding sequence is TGTGCCATCAGTCCCCAGGGGGGTACTGAAGCTTTCTTT. Protein product: CAISPQGGTEAFF.

The chain joins TRBV6-5 to TRBJ2-7; 8 nucleotides match TRBD2. Germline V gives CDR1 MNHEY, CDR2 SVGAGI. The CDR3 sequence is 14 residues long. The V segment lost 6 bases and the J segment 2 bases; nucleotides outside the gene matches: 6. CDR3 DNA sequence: TGTGCCAGCAGCTCCGGGACTAGGGCCTACGAGCAGTACTTC. Its protein is CASSSGTRAYEQYF.